At least ten counts were recorded for the clone carrying this TCR beta chain. Germline V gene lookup returns CDR1 SGDLS and CDR2 YYNGEE. CDR3 length equals 13 residues. Trimming took 1 base from V and 3 from J, leaving 6 bases between them. The record originates from a study of patients and donors after allogeneic stem cell transplantation. TCRdb re-analysed the RT-PCR reads in MiXCR, keeping a single row per CDR3 protein. The data hold 900,000 to 1,000,000 distinct CDR3 sequences, with more than 15% observed a single time. The sequence was collected from a human donor who was either an allogeneic HSCT recipient or a stem cell or donor lymphocyte infusion donor (not recorded which). It is not recorded whose cells these are; they may come from a transplant donor. This chain links TRBV9 with TRBJ2-3; D not resolved. The sample comprised blood, either unsorted or a sorted T cell fraction (not recorded which). CDR3 loop: CASSVLSTDTQYF. DNA for the CDR3: TGTGCCAGCAGCGTACTAAGTACAGATACGCAGTATTTT. The whole variable domain, filled in from reference TRBV9 and TRBJ2-3, reads DSGVTQTPKHLITATGQRVTLRCSPRSGDLSVYWYQQSLDQGLQFLIQYYNGEERAKGNILERFSAQQFPDLHSELNLSSLELGDSALYFCASSVLSTDTQYFGPGTRLTVL.